The 22 T cell receptor beta chains below all came from one sample that was sequenced in a study of memory CD8 T cells in hepatitis C reinfection. Using immunoSEQ multiplex PCR, the repertoire was profiled, and TCRdb retains in-frame clones only, with some absent. Of 35,000 to 55,000 clones in the sample, roughly 90% were seen once. The sample's time point: peak reinfection, 3 to 8 weeks after reinfection detection. Sorted cells were sequenced directly ex vivo without any in vitro expansion. Sequencing was done on a sample of naive CD8+ T cells sorted from blood. The source is a man between 18 and 35 years old with hepatitis C virus infection.

V and J are TRBV29-1 and TRBJ1-1; D is unclear. CDR3 length equals 12 residues. Trimming removed 4 bases from V and 0 bases from J, with 6 bases in between. In germline, CDR1 is SQVTM, CDR2 ANQGSEA. The CDR3 loop reads CSVVGMNTEAFF. The CDR3 DNA reads TGCAGCGTTGTCGGGATGAACACTGAAGCTTTCTTT.

The rearrangement links TRBV7-9 to TRBJ2-5, with 9 bases that match TRBD2. The germline V gene encodes CDR1 SEHNR and CDR2 FQNEAQ (reference sequence). The CDR3 extends over 17 amino acids. J was trimmed by 5 bases and V by 2 bases; bases with no gene match: 12. CDR3 nucleotide sequence: TGTGCCAGCAGCTTATCAGGAGCGGGGGGCGGATGGGAGACCCAGTACTTC. Its translation: CASSLSGAGGGWETQYF.

The sample holds one count of this clone. The rearrangement joins TRBV19 to TRBJ1-5, with a possible D match to TRBD1 (5 bases). Trimming cost V 4 bases and J 5 bases, with 12 bases left between them. CDR3 length: 14 residues. CDR1 and CDR2 (germline): LNHDA, SQIVND (reference sequence). The CDR3 protein is CASSKAGFDQPQHF. The CDR3 DNA follows: TGTGCCAGTAGTAAGGCAGGGTTCGATCAGCCCCAGCATTTT.

This clone was recorded once. The chain links TRBV27 to TRBJ2-1; possibly TRBD1 for D (6 bases). The CDR3 sequence is 16 residues long. The germline V and J ends were trimmed by 2 bases and 1 base, with 12 bases remaining between them. The germline V gene encodes CDR1 MNHEY and CDR2 SMNVEV (reference sequence). The CDR3 loop is CASSLGTTGSYNEQFF. CDR3 sequence (DNA): TGTGCCAGCAGTTTAGGGACAACGGGATCCTACAATGAGCAGTTCTTC.

The genes are TRBV19 and TRBJ2-5, with 12 bases that match TRBD2. The CDR3 loop spans 16 amino acids. Germline assignment: CDR1 LNHDA and CDR2 SQIVND (reference sequence). Losses at the gene ends were 5 bases for V and 1 base for J; bases not matched to a gene: 5. Here the CDR3 reads CASSLGTSGFQETQYF. The CDR3, as DNA: TGTGCCAGTAGTCTCGGGACTAGCGGGTTCCAAGAGACCCAGTACTTC. The variable domain in full, with the rest retrieved from reference TRBV19 and TRBJ2-5, is DGGITQSPKYLFRKEGQNVTLSCEQNLNHDAMYWYRQDPGQGLRLIYYSQIVNDFQKGDIAEGYSVSREKKESFPLTVTSAQKNPTAFYLCASSLGTSGFQETQYFGPGTRLLVL.

The chain couples TRBV4-1 to TRBJ2-1; D possibly corresponds to TRBD1 (5 bases). Germline assignment: CDR1 MGHRA and CDR2 YSYEKL. V lost 3 bases, J lost 8 bases, and 14 bases lay in between. This CDR3 contains 14 residues. The CDR3, as DNA: TGCGCCAGCAGCCAGGGGCCAGGCGGCGATGAGCAGTTCTTC. Its protein is CASSQGPGGDEQFF.

This chain links TRBV10-1 with TRBJ2-1; no firm D call. The CDR3 length is 14 residues. Germline V lookup: CDR1 WNHNN, CDR2 SYGVQD (reference sequence). Trimming took 3 bases from V and 6 from J, leaving 12 bases between them. The CDR3 region is CASSDFLPRNEQFF. CDR3 DNA sequence: TGCGCCAGCAGTGACTTCCTACCCCGCAATGAGCAGTTCTTC.

V is TRBV2 and J is TRBJ2-1, with D uncertain. V dropped 7 bases and J dropped 8 bases, with 12 bases sitting between them. Germline V gives CDR1 SNHLY, CDR2 FYNNEI. The CDR3 is 12 amino acids. CDR3: CASTDSRHEQFF. Written as DNA, the CDR3 is TGTGCCAGCACCGATTCTAGGCATGAGCAGTTCTTC.

The CDR3 region is CASSKEPRRPQHF. CDR3 in DNA: TGTGCCAGCAGCAAAGAGCCCAGGCGGCCCCAGCATTTT. The chain uses TRBV21-1 and TRBJ1-5; the listed D gene, TRBD1, was not tested against the DNA. TRBV21-1 is listed as a pseudogene. The CDR3 length is 13 residues.

The rearrangement joins TRBV5-6 to TRBJ1-4, with 9 bases matching TRBD1. After removal of 3 bases from V and 4 bases from J, the junction contained 4 bases not matched to a gene. Germline V gives CDR1 SGHDT, CDR2 YYEEEE. The CDR3 runs 15 residues. The CDR3 DNA follows: TGTGCCAGCAGCTCCGACAGGGGGGGTAATGAAAAACTGTTTTTT. Translating it yields CASSSDRGGNEKLFF.

The V and J genes are TRBV6-1 and TRBJ1-5; D is perhaps TRBD1 (5 bases). Germline loops: CDR1 MNHNS, CDR2 SASEGT. The CDR3 consists of 12 residues. The V end lost 8 bases, the J end lost 6 bases, and 11 bases lay between the germline ends. For the CDR3, the DNA is TGTGCCAGCTCTCGGGGGATTCAGCCCCAGCATTTT. This codes for CASSRGIQPQHF.

The chain combines TRBV7-9 with TRBJ1-4; 8 nucleotides agree with TRBD1. The junction had 7 bases not matched to a gene; V was cut back by 5 bases and J by 8 bases. Germline V lookup: CDR1 SEHNR, CDR2 FQNEAQ (reference sequence). The CDR3 is made up of 14 amino acids. The CDR3 DNA is TGTGCCAGCAGCCCTACAGGGGGTCCCGAAAAACTGTTTTTT. Protein: CASSPTGGPEKLFF.

V is TRBV27 and J is TRBJ2-2, with TRBD2 identical over 7 bases. The germline CDR1 and CDR2 sequences are MNHEY and SMNVEV (reference sequence). After removal of 3 bases from V and 2 bases from J, the junction contained 6 bases not matched to a gene. CDR3 length equals 16 residues. The CDR3 protein is CASSFLGGRNTGELFF. The CDR3 DNA follows: TGTGCCAGCAGTTTTTTGGGGGGGAGAAACACCGGGGAGCTGTTTTTT.

This chain connects TRBV18 to TRBJ2-1; the D gene is possibly TRBD1 (6 bases). Between the trimmed V and J ends, which lost 3 bases and 8 bases, there was a span of 17 bases. CDR1 and CDR2 (germline): KGHSH, LQKENI. The CDR3 consists of 15 residues. The CDR3 loop reads CASSPKPGKGDEQFF. CDR3 bases: TGTGCCAGCTCACCGAAGCCGGGAAAGGGGGATGAGCAGTTCTTC. Together with reference TRBV18 and TRBJ2-1, the CDR3 gives the full variable domain: NAGVMQNPRHLVRRRGQEARLRCSPMKGHSHVYWYRQLPEEGLKFMVYLQKENIIDESGMPKERFSAEFPKEGPSILRIQQVVRGDSAAYFCASSPKPGKGDEQFFGPGTRLTVL.

The chain carries TRBV30 and TRBJ2-1; 7 nucleotides align to TRBD1. This CDR3 spans 15 amino acids. Germline CDR1 is GTSNPN and CDR2 is SVGIG (reference sequence). V lost 3 bases, J lost 4 bases, and 9 bases stayed unmatched. The CDR3 protein is CAWRASGTAYNEQFF. In DNA form, the CDR3 reads TGTGCCTGGAGAGCCTCCGGGACAGCTTACAATGAGCAGTTCTTC.

The V gene is TRBV6-1, the J gene TRBJ2-1, with 11 bases aligning to TRBD2. After removal of 1 base from V and 7 bases from J, the junction contained 6 bases not matched to a gene. There are 16 residues in the CDR3. Per germline, CDR1 MNHNS and CDR2 SASEGT. The DNA of the CDR3 is TGTGCCAGCAGTGAAGTTATAGCGGGGGGGTTGAATGAGCAGTTCTTC. Amino acid sequence: CASSEVIAGGLNEQFF.

Remarks on this clone: One end of the junction is discordant with germline, which a read error may explain. The genes are TRBV7-7 and TRBJ2-1; D is perhaps TRBD2 (6 bases). The germline V gene has CDR1 SSHAT and CDR2 FNYEAQ (reference sequence). The CDR3 runs 16 residues. DNA for the CDR3: TGTGCTAGCAGCGCGCACTCCGGGGGCTCCTACAATGAGCAGTTCTTC. This encodes CASSAHSGGSYNEQFF.

This clone occurred once. The chain employs TRBV28 and TRBJ1-5, with no clear D. Germline assignment: CDR1 MDHEN and CDR2 SYDVKM. The CDR3 has 14 amino acids. V lost 2 bases and J lost 0, with 5 bases in between. This CDR3 is CASSLRYSNQPQHF. The DNA for the CDR3 is TGTGCCAGCAGTTTACGTTATAGCAATCAGCCCCAGCATTTT.

V is TRBV19 and J is TRBJ2-2, with 7 bases identical to TRBD2. CDR3 length: 12 residues. Germline CDR1 is LNHDA and CDR2 is SQIVND (reference sequence). The CDR3: CVAGDDTGELFF. CDR3 in DNA: TGTGTAGCGGGCGATGACACCGGGGAGCTGTTTTTT.

The chain combines TRBV27 with TRBJ2-3; 12 bases align to TRBD2. The CDR3 spans 15 residues. J gave up 5 bases and V 11 bases, and 11 bases lay outside the gene matches. Germline V lookup: CDR1 MNHEY, CDR2 SMNVEV (reference sequence). The CDR3 loop is CAGSTSGSPLDTQYF. The CDR3 DNA reads TGTGCCGGCTCGACTAGCGGGAGTCCTTTAGATACGCAGTATTTT.

The rearrangement joins TRBV11-2 to TRBJ2-7; D is unclear. Germline V CDR1 and CDR2: SGHAT, FQNNGV. The V and J ends lost 6 bases and 2 bases respectively, with 8 bases between them. The length of the CDR3 is 12 residues. The CDR3 spells CASSFPAYEQYF. The CDR3 DNA reads TGTGCCAGCAGTTTTCCAGCCTACGAGCAGTACTTC.

Regarding this clone: One end of the junction varies from germline; a read error may be responsible. The chain carries TRBV2 and TRBJ2-2; D is possibly TRBD1 (7 bases). This CDR3 contains 17 residues. Germline V CDR1 and CDR2: SNHLY, FYNNEI. For the CDR3, the DNA is TGTGCCGGCAGTGTCTACGGGGGACAGCCGAACACCGGGGAGCTGTTTTTT. It is translated as CAGSVYGGQPNTGELFF.